Shown below are 8 T cell receptor beta chains from a single sample sequenced in a study of cytomegalovirus exposure and HLA in healthy donors. Use of 60 Vbeta and 13 Jbeta primers characterized the PCR. The table came from immunoSEQ multiplex PCR; TCRdb's copy has only in-frame clones and leaves some out. The repertoire holds 180,000 or so clones, about 9.4% seen once, with 1% to 1.5% in the top ten. Sequencing was done on a sample of PBMCs. These receptors were collected from a woman between 25 and 40 years old in good health and CMV-seropositive.

The CDR3 nucleotides read TGCAGCGGATGGCCGGGGGCCTACAATGAGCAGTTCTTC. This translates into CSGWPGAYNEQFF. The chain combines TRBV29-1 with TRBJ2-1, with TRBD2 as a possible D gene (6 bases). CDR1 and CDR2 from the germline V gene are SQVTM and ANQGSEA. V lost 7 bases to trimming and J lost 2 bases, with 12 bases between them. The length of the CDR3 is 13 residues.

This rearrangement joins TRBV5-1 to TRBJ2-5; the match to TRBD1 covers 8 bases. This CDR3 is built from 16 residues. Unmatched junction bases numbered 12, after V lost 3 bases and J lost 5 bases. CDR1 and CDR2 (germline): SGHRS, YFSETQ. The CDR3 bases are TGCGCCAGCAGCTACTCCCGTCCAGGGGGCGGGGAGACCCAGTACTTC. Its protein product is CASSYSRPGGGETQYF.

The chain joins TRBV5-1 to TRBJ2-1; TRBD1 matches 9 bases. The V gene's germline CDR1 is SGHRS and CDR2 YFSETQ. The V and J ends lost 4 bases and 2 bases, in that order; junction bases with no gene match: 4. The CDR3 extends over 15 amino acids. This CDR3 is CASSGGTGTYNEQFF. As DNA, the CDR3 is TGCGCCAGCAGCGGCGGGACAGGGACCTACAATGAGCAGTTCTTC.

The chain links TRBV5-1 to TRBJ1-2; weak D call: TRBD1 (5 bases). CDR3 length: 16 amino acids. The germline CDR1 and CDR2 sequences are SGHRS and YFSETQ. V lost 3 bases to trimming and J lost 2 bases, with 17 bases between them. DNA of the CDR3: TGCGCCAGCAGCTCGCGATGGGACTGGCCCAACTATGGCTACACCTTC. Translating it yields CASSSRWDWPNYGYTF.

In its sample, this clone was seen a few times. V and J are TRBV5-1 and TRBJ2-3, with D possibly matching TRBD1 (6 bases). This CDR3 spans 15 amino acids. V gave up 6 bases and J gave up 0 bases, with 14 bases separating them. CDR1 and CDR2 (germline): SGHRS, YFSETQ. This CDR3 reads CASNFGQGSTDTQYF. CDR3 bases: TGCGCCAGCAACTTCGGGCAGGGGAGCACAGATACGCAGTATTTT. The full variable domain, completed using reference TRBV5-1 and TRBJ2-3, is KAGVTQTPRYLIKTRGQQVTLSCSPISGHRSVSWYQQTPGQGLQFLFEYFSETQRNKGNFPGRFSGRQFSNSRSEMNVSTLELGDSALYLCASNFGQGSTDTQYFGPGTRLTVL.

This clone was counted a few times. The V gene is TRBV5-1, the J gene TRBJ2-2; 11 nucleotides line up with TRBD2. Germline trimming cut 0 bases from V and 7 bases from J; bases unmatched to any gene: 14. The CDR3 has 19 amino acids. The germline V gene encodes CDR1 SGHRS and CDR2 YFSETQ. The CDR3, as DNA: TGCGCCAGCAGCTTGGCAGCGAGTAGCGGGAGGGCCGTGGTCGGGGAGCTGTTTTTT. Translation: CASSLAASSGRAVVGELFF.

This clone was counted only a few times. The V and J genes are TRBV2 and TRBJ2-7, with 7 bases that match TRBD2. Germline-derived CDR1 and CDR2 are SNHLY and FYNNEI. The V segment lost 4 bases and the J segment 7 bases; nucleotides outside the gene matches: 10. The CDR3 runs to 14 residues. CDR3 coding DNA: TGTGCCAGCAGTGCTACTAGCGACCTTGGGGAGCAGTACTTC. Translated: CASSATSDLGEQYF.

This rearrangement joins TRBV30 to TRBJ2-5; 7 nucleotides align to TRBD2. The CDR3 spans 13 residues. The ends lost 3 bases at V and 9 bases at J; junction bases unmatched: 10. Per germline, CDR1 GTSNPN and CDR2 SVGIG (reference sequence). CDR3 residues: CAWSVTREGPQYF. The CDR3 DNA reads as TGTGCCTGGAGCGTAACAAGGGAGGGACCCCAGTACTTC.